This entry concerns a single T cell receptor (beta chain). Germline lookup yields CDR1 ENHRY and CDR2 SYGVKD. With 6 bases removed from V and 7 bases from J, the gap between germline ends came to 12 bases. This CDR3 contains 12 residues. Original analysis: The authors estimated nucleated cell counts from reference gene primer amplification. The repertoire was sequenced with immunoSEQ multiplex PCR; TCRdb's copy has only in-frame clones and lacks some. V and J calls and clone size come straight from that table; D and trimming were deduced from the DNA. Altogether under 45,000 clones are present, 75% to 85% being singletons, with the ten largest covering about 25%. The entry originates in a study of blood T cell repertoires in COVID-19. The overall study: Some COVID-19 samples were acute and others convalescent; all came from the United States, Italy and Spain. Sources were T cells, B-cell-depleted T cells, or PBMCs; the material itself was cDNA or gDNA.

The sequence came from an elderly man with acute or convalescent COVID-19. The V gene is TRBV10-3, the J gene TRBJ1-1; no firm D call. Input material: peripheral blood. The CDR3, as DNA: TGTGCCATCAGCCGCGGCGGCAATGAAGCTTTCTTT. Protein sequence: CAISRGGNEAFF.